This is a list of T cell receptor beta chains from one sample in a study of blood T cell repertoires in COVID-19. Data came from immunoSEQ multiplex PCR; TCRdb stores just in-frame clones and leaves some out. The table has several thousand clones, 85% to 90% seen once. The source material was peripheral blood. The receptors come from a woman aged 50 to 60 with active or convalescent COVID-19. Each CDR3 is given with its conserved first and last residue. Each record gives: D gene, clone size, J gene, V gene, CDR3 protein, CDR3 DNA. The D gene is left open where the match is weak. Size is stated for part of the rows, as once, few or many counts, or as a class when the clone is expanded.

NA NA TRBJ1-5 TRBV28 CASSSEAHRGNQPQHF TGTGCCAGCAGTTCCGAGGCACACAGGGGCAATCAGCCCCAGCATTTT
TRBD1 NA TRBJ2-1 TRBV27 CASSDRGQGVDEQFF TGTGCCAGCAGTGACAGGGGACAGGGAGTCGATGAGCAGTTCTTC
TRBD1 NA TRBJ2-7 TRBV28 CASSLGQGRPTYF TGTGCCAGCAGCCTGGGACAGGGGCGACCTACGTACTTC
TRBD2 NA TRBJ2-1 TRBV11-2 CASSFGWQRGYNEQFF TGTGCCAGCAGCTTCGGGTGGCAGCGGGGTTACAATGAGCAGTTCTTC
NA NA TRBJ1-2 TRBV7-2 CASSPRGLGGYTF TGTGCCAGCAGCCCCAGGGGCCTGGGCGGCTACACCTTC
NA NA TRBJ1-2 TRBV5-1 CASSLSGDNYGYTF TGCGCCAGCAGCTTGTCAGGGGATAACTATGGCTACACCTTC
NA NA TRBJ1-1 TRBV5-1 CASSSTQPNTEAFF TGCGCCAGCAGCTCGACACAGCCGAACACTGAAGCTTTCTTT
NA NA TRBJ1-2 TRBV9 CASSLGISNGYTF TGTGCCAGCAGCCTCGGGATATCTAACGGCTACACCTTC
NA once TRBJ1-1 TRBV10-1 CASSESRHLNTEAFF TGCGCCAGCAGTGAGTCGAGACATTTGAACACTGAAGCTTTCTTT
TRBD2 NA TRBJ2-1 TRBV20-1 CSASGLNSGISFNEQFF TGCAGTGCTAGTGGCCTTAACAGCGGGATTTCGTTTAATGAGCAGTTCTTC
NA NA TRBJ1-6 TRBV18 CASSLRDMGSSPLHF TGTGCCAGCTCACTCCGGGACATGGGTAGTTCACCCCTCCACTTT
NA NA TRBJ1-2 TRBV19 CASSINRQYGYTF TGTGCCAGTAGTATAAATAGACAGTATGGCTACACCTTC
NA NA TRBJ1-1 TRBV4-3 CASSHRNTEAFF TGCGCCAGCAGCCATAGGAACACTGAAGCTTTCTTT
NA NA TRBJ2-7 TRBV19 CASSIQFSSYEQYF TGTGCCAGTAGTATCCAATTTAGCTCCTACGAGCAGTACTTC
NA NA TRBJ1-1 TRBV19 CASSPGLPNTEAFF TGTGCCAGTAGCCCAGGGTTACCGAACACTGAAGCTTTCTTT
NA NA TRBJ1-2 TRBV29-1 CSVIGQTIYGYTF TGCAGCGTGATAGGACAGACGATCTATGGCTACACCTTC
TRBD1 NA TRBJ1-1 TRBV19 CASKFGTGLVTEAFF TGTGCCAGCAAATTCGGGACAGGATTAGTCACTGAAGCTTTCTTT
TRBD1 few TRBJ1-4 TRBV28 CASSLSDRARLFF TGTGCCAGCAGTTTAAGTGACAGGGCGAGGCTGTTTTTT
NA NA TRBJ2-3 TRBV24-1 CATSVRTQYF TGTGCCACCAGTGTTCGTACGCAGTATTTT
TRBD1 NA TRBJ1-5 TRBV19 CASRDRGIHQPQHF TGTGCCAGTAGGGACAGGGGTATTCATCAGCCCCAGCATTTT
NA NA TRBJ2-7 TRBV5-6 CASSLLGREEQYF TGTGCCAGCAGCTTGCTGGGCCGTGAGGAGCAGTACTTC
NA NA TRBJ1-2 TRBV25-1 CASSVLNYGYTF TGTGCCAGCAGTGTTCTGAACTATGGCTACACCTTC
TRBD2 NA TRBJ2-7 TRBV13 CASSLGGLAGYEQYF TGTGCCAGCAGCTTAGGGGGACTAGCGGGCTACGAGCAGTACTTC
NA NA TRBJ2-2 TRBV12-5 CASGQSTGTGELFF TGTGCTAGTGGACAATCCACAGGGACCGGGGAGCTGTTTTTT
NA NA TRBJ2-3 TRBV7-2 CASSLVGLYTDTQYF TGTGCCAGCAGCTTAGTTGGACTATACACAGATACGCAGTATTTT
TRBD1 NA TRBJ1-2 TRBV27 CASSLDPRRTGVPLSGYTF TGTGCCAGCAGTTTAGACCCCCGTCGGACAGGGGTTCCCCTTAGTGGCTACACCTTC